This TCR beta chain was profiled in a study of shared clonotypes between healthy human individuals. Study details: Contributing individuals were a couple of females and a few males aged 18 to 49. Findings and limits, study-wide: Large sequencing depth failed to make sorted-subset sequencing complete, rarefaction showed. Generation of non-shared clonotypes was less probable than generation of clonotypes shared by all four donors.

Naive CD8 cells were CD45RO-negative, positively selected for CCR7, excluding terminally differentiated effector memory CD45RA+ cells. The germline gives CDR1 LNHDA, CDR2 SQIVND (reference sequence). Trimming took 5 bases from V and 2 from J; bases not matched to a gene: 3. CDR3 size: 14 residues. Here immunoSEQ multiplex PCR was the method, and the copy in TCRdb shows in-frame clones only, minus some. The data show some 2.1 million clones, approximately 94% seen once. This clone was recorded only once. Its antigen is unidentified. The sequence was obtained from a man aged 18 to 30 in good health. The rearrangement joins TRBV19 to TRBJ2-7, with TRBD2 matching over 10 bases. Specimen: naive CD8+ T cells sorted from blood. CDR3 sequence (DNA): TGTGCCAGTAGTCCCCTAGCGGGAGCCTACGAGCAGTACTTC. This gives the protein CASSPLAGAYEQYF.